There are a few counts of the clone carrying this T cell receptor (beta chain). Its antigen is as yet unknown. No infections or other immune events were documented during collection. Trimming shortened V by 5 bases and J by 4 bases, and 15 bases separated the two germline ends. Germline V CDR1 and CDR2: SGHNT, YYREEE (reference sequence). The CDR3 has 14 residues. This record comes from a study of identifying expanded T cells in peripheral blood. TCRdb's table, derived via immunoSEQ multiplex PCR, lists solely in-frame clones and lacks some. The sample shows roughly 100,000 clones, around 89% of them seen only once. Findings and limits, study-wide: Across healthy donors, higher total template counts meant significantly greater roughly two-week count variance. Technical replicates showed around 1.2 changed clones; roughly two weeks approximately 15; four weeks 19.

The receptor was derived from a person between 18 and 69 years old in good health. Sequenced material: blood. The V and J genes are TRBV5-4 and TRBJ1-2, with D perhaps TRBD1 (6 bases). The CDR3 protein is CASRLWGASYGYTF. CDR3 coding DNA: TGTGCCAGCAGGTTGTGGGGGGCAAGCTATGGCTACACCTTC.